One sample yielded the 20 T cell receptor beta chains listed below, sequenced in a study of OX40 agonist ivuxolimab in advanced cancers. Preparation of the library involved the immunoSEQ multiplex PCR assay. The table was pulled from immuneACCESS by TCRdb, which kept in-frame rearrangements only. Such tables lose some clones; where checked, under half of the loss comes from unresolved V genes, and the rest has no known cause. Here the sample has 52,000 or so clones; about 88% occur a single time. The ten largest clones add up to around 1.5% of the sample. Sequencing used CD4+ or CD8+ T cells sorted from blood, obtained in a trial of the OX40 agonist ivuxolimab. The receptors here all came from an adult with an advanced solid tumor such as melanoma, head and neck, liver or kidney cancer.

This chain uses TRBV30 with TRBJ2-4; D perhaps matches TRBD1 (5 bases). This CDR3 is 15 amino acids long. Germline CDR1 is GTSNPN and CDR2 is SVGIG (reference sequence). Trimming removed 2 bases at V and 3 bases at J, with 14 bases between. Here the CDR3 DNA reads TGTGCCTGGAGTAAAGGGGCGATTCACAAAAACATTCAGTACTTC. Protein sequence: CAWSKGAIHKNIQYF. Full variable domain (remainder filled in from reference TRBV30 and TRBJ2-4): SQTIHQWPATLVQPVGSPLSLECTVEGTSNPNLYWYRQAAGRGLQLLFYSVGIGQISSEVPQNLSASRPQDRQFILSSKKLLLSDSGFYLCAWSKGAIHKNIQYFGAGTRLSVL.

By its share, this clone is medium-sized. The chain recombines TRBV4-2 with TRBJ1-1; no definite D call. The CDR3 totals 14 residues. V shed 0 bases and J shed 1 base, with 6 bases lying between them. The germline V gene encodes CDR1 LGHNA and CDR2 YNFKEQ. The CDR3 DNA reads as TGTGCCAGCAGCCAAGAAGCCGGGAACACTGAAGCTTTCTTT. Encoded protein: CASSQEAGNTEAFF.

The chain uses TRBV5-1 and TRBJ2-1; tentative D call: TRBD2 (6 bases). This CDR3 region has 14 residues. Looked up from germline, CDR1 is SGHRS and CDR2 is YFSETQ. Trimming took 1 base from V and 7 from J, leaving 12 bases between them. CDR3 coding DNA: TGCGCCAGCAGCTTGTTCACGGGAGTTAATGAGCAGTTCTTC. It specifies CASSLFTGVNEQFF.

This sequence joins TRBV6-5 and TRBJ1-2, with D maybe TRBD1 (6 bases). Germline loops: CDR1 MNHEY, CDR2 SVGAGI. The CDR3 length is 14 residues. The germline V and J ends were trimmed by 5 bases and 8 bases, with 18 bases remaining between them. For the CDR3, the DNA is TGTGCCAGCAGTCCTGGGACATCCTACGGAGGCTACACCTTC. It yields the protein CASSPGTSYGGYTF.

The V and J genes are TRBV5-8 and TRBJ1-1, with 10 bases lining up with TRBD1. With 4 bases clipped from V and 5 bases from J, the junction kept 5 bases outside the gene matches. The CDR3 spans 14 residues. CDR1 SGHTS and CDR2 YDEGEE come from the germline V gene. The CDR3 is CASSLDRGRTEAFF. The CDR3 coding sequence is TGTGCCAGCAGCCTGGACAGGGGGAGGACTGAAGCTTTCTTT.

The chain combines TRBV28 with TRBJ1-1, with D possibly being TRBD1 (6 bases). Per the germline V gene, CDR1 is MDHEN and CDR2 is SYDVKM. Trimming took 2 bases from V and 0 from J, leaving 16 bases between them. CDR3 length: 17 residues. CDR3 residues: CASSLGGRGNMNTEAFF. CDR3 bases: TGTGCCAGCAGTTTAGGGGGGAGGGGGAACATGAACACTGAAGCTTTCTTT.

The chain employs TRBV5-4 and TRBJ2-3; D might be TRBD1 or TRBD2, each matching 5 bases. With 0 bases removed from V and 2 bases from J, the gap between germline ends came to 10 bases. Looked up from germline, CDR1 is SGHNT and CDR2 is YYREEE (reference sequence). This CDR3 comprises 15 residues. In DNA, the CDR3 is TGTGCCAGCAGCTTGGGAGGGGAGAACACAGATACGCAGTATTTT. Translating gives CASSLGGENTDTQYF. The full variable domain, rest sourced from reference TRBV5-4 and TRBJ2-3, is ETGVTQSPTHLIKTRGQQVTLRCSSQSGHNTVSWYQQALGQGPQFIFQYYREEENGRGNFPPRFSGLQFPNYSSELNVNALELDDSALYLCASSLGGENTDTQYFGPGTRLTVL.

The chain couples TRBV27 to TRBJ1-4; 9 nucleotides match TRBD1. J lost 7 bases, V lost 2 bases, and 2 bases had no gene match. The CDR3 sequence is 14 residues long. Per the germline V gene, CDR1 is MNHEY and CDR2 is SMNVEV (reference sequence). CDR3 amino acids: CASSLRTGVEKLFF. The CDR3 nucleotides are TGTGCCAGCAGTTTAAGGACAGGGGTTGAAAAACTGTTTTTT.

This clone showed up just once. The CDR3 loop reads CATSRSSRGSGDTQYF. In DNA, the CDR3 is TGTGCCACCAGTCGGTCTAGCAGGGGGTCGGGGGATACGCAGTATTTT. V usage is TRBV19 and J usage is TRBJ2-3; 7 nucleotides match TRBD1. The V gene's germline CDR1 is LNHDA and CDR2 SQIVND (reference sequence). This CDR3 has 16 amino acids. The V gene end was trimmed by 10 bases and the J gene end by 6 bases; junction bases not matched to a gene: 19.

The V gene is TRBV7-6, the J gene TRBJ2-7; 11 positions match TRBD2. The CDR3 extends over 14 amino acids. After removal of 1 base from V and 7 bases from J, the junction contained 3 bases not matched to a gene. Germline CDR1 SGHVS, CDR2 FNYEAQ. The CDR3 sequence: CASSLGLAGREQYF. CDR3 DNA: TGTGCCAGCAGCTTAGGACTAGCGGGAAGGGAGCAGTACTTC.

V gene TRBV30 combines with J gene TRBJ1-4, with 7 bases matching TRBD1. V was clipped by 2 bases and J by 6 bases; unmatched bases: 6. In germline, CDR1 is GTSNPN, CDR2 SVGIG (reference sequence). The CDR3 length is 14 residues. The CDR3 protein is CAWSSRQGDEKLFF. DNA for the CDR3: TGTGCCTGGAGTTCCAGACAGGGAGATGAAAAACTGTTTTTT.

The chain carries TRBV6-1 and TRBJ1-1; tentatively, D is TRBD1 (5 bases). This CDR3 contains 10 residues. Germline CDR1 reads MNHNS; CDR2 reads SASEGT. V was pared by 8 bases and J by 5 bases, with 6 bases between. The CDR3 DNA is TGTGCCAGCGGGGGAACTGAAGCTTTCTTT. It specifies CASGGTEAFF.

With respect to this clone: The sample has other DNA sequences that encode this CDR3 too. The chain employs TRBV5-1 and TRBJ2-2; D uncertain. The germline gives CDR1 SGHRS, CDR2 YFSETQ. V lost 0 bases and J lost 1, with 7 bases in between. The CDR3 extends over 15 amino acids. CDR3 nucleotides: TGCGCCAGCAGCTTGGTTGGTTTGAACACCGGGGAGCTGTTTTTT. Protein: CASSLVGLNTGELFF. The full variable domain, rest sourced from reference TRBV5-1 and TRBJ2-2, is KAGVTQTPRYLIKTRGQQVTLSCSPISGHRSVSWYQQTPGQGLQFLFEYFSETQRNKGNFPGRFSGRQFSNSRSEMNVSTLELGDSALYLCASSLVGLNTGELFFGEGSRLTVL.

The chain joins TRBV15 to TRBJ2-3, with 10 bases that match TRBD2. Germline CDR1 reads LNHNV; CDR2 reads YYDKDF (reference sequence). This CDR3 has 17 amino acids. With V trimmed by 3 bases and J by 3 bases, 9 bases remained unmatched. CDR3 sequence: CATSRTPLAGSTDTQYF. CDR3 DNA sequence: TGTGCCACCAGCAGGACGCCACTAGCGGGGAGTACAGATACGCAGTATTTT.

This rearrangement joins TRBV5-4 to TRBJ2-1; D might be TRBD1 or TRBD2, each matching 5 bases. This CDR3 has 14 residues. Trimming removed 4 bases at V and 10 bases at J, with 18 bases between. The germline CDR1 and CDR2 sequences are SGHNT and YYREEE (reference sequence). This CDR3 reads CASSPRDGRNEQFF. The DNA for the CDR3 is TGTGCCAGCAGCCCCCGGGACGGCCGGAACGAGCAGTTCTTC.

This chain's CDR3 is CATRDRDDGELFF. The CDR3 bases are TGTGCCACTAGGGACAGGGATGACGGGGAGCTGTTTTTT. The chain employs TRBV6-6 and TRBJ2-2; 9 bases line up with TRBD1. The V gene end was trimmed by 10 bases and the J gene end by 7 bases; junction bases not matched to a gene: 7. Germline CDR1 is MNHNY and CDR2 is SVGAGI (reference sequence). The CDR3 contains 13 residues.

This chain links TRBV5-4 with TRBJ1-6; D uncertain. Trimming took 0 bases from V and 7 from J, leaving 8 bases between them. The germline V gene encodes CDR1 SGHNT and CDR2 YYREEE (reference sequence). This CDR3 has 14 residues. CDR3 bases: TGTGCCAGCAGCTTGGTAGGGCCAAATTCACCCCTCCACTTT. Its protein is CASSLVGPNSPLHF.

This clone was counted once. The gene calls are TRBV11-3 and TRBJ2-3; D gene uncertain. The V and J ends lost 6 bases and 2 bases respectively, with 9 bases between them. The germline CDR1 and CDR2 sequences are SGHNT and YENEEA. The CDR3 extends over 13 amino acids. The CDR3: CASSLLFTDTQYF. The CDR3 DNA reads TGTGCCAGCAGTCTCTTATTCACAGATACGCAGTATTTT.

This rearrangement joins TRBV28 to TRBJ1-4; D gene ambiguous. From germline, CDR1 is MDHEN and CDR2 SYDVKM. This CDR3 spans 13 amino acids. Trimming shortened V by 2 bases and J by 8 bases, and 9 bases separated the two germline ends. CDR3 residues: CASSLRANEKLFF. The CDR3 coding sequence is TGTGCCAGCAGTTTAAGGGCGAACGAAAAACTGTTTTTT.

This CDR3 is CASSGGSEKLFF. CDR3 nucleotide sequence: TGTGCCAGCAGCGGAGGAAGTGAAAAACTGTTTTTT. The rearrangement joins TRBV7-9 to TRBJ1-4; D is unresolved. The CDR3 has 12 amino acids. Trimming pared 5 bases from V and 7 bases from J, leaving 8 bases between. Germline V gives CDR1 SEHNR, CDR2 FQNEAQ (reference sequence).